One sample yielded the 9 T cell receptor beta chains listed below, sequenced in a study of T cells in Graves' hyperthyroidism and ophthalmopathy. TCR beta CDR3 regions were amplified from RNA transcripts. An initial round of RT-PCR targeting the TCR CDR3 relied on the HTBI primer set. Via MiXCR, TCRdb re-called the multiplex PCR reads, giving one row per CDR3 protein. This table holds 400,000 to 500,000 distinct CDR3 sequences, 14% to 15% found once. The sequenced material came from blood. The receptors shown here come from a man between 18 and 29 years old with Graves' ophthalmopathy.

This clonotype was observed many times. The J gene is TRBJ1-2, the V gene TRBV5-6; D is uncertain. There are 12 residues in the CDR3. The V gene's germline CDR1 is SGHDT and CDR2 YYEEEE. The germline V and J ends were trimmed by 4 bases and 9 bases, with 13 bases remaining between them. CDR3 bases: TGTGCCAGCAGCGTGGACCTCGCGCGCTACACCTTC. Translation gives CASSVDLARYTF. Together with reference TRBV5-6 and TRBJ1-2, the CDR3 gives the full variable domain: DAGVTQSPTHLIKTRGQQVTLRCSPKSGHDTVSWYQQALGQGPQFIFQYYEEEERQRGNFPDRFSGHQFPNYSSELNVNALLLGDSALYLCASSVDLARYTFGSGTRLTVV.

This clonotype has only one observation. Compared with germline, one end of the junction differs, possibly owing to a read error. The genes are TRBV9 and TRBJ2-7; D gene unclear. The CDR3 is 15 amino acids. Germline CDR1 is SGDLS and CDR2 is YYNGEE. The CDR3, as DNA: TGTGCCAGCAACGTAGGGTCTGGCACCAATTACGAGCAGTACTTC. The encoded protein is CASNVGSGTNYEQYF.

The chain carries TRBV5-8 and TRBJ2-3, with 8 bases matching TRBD1. This CDR3 has 15 residues. CDR1 is SGHTS, CDR2 YDEGEE, per germline. V shed 4 bases and J 3 bases; nucleotides not matched to a gene: 7. The CDR3 loop is CASSRTGGSTDTQYF. The CDR3 region has the DNA TGTGCCAGCAGCCGAACAGGGGGTAGTACAGATACGCAGTATTTT.

This clonotype was picked up many times. The chain employs TRBV2 and TRBJ2-7; no definite D call. The germline V gene encodes CDR1 SNHLY and CDR2 FYNNEI. The V end lost 1 base, the J end lost 3 bases, and 13 bases lay between the germline ends. This CDR3 contains 15 residues. The CDR3 here is CASSEEWGANYEQYF. The DNA of the CDR3 is TGTGCCAGCAGTGAAGAGTGGGGTGCGAACTACGAGCAGTACTTC.

This clonotype turned up a few times. This chain uses TRBV5-1 with TRBJ2-7; D possibly matches TRBD1 or TRBD2 (7 bases each). This CDR3 comprises 15 residues. Germline assignment: CDR1 SGHRS and CDR2 YFSETQ. Trimming pared 0 bases from V and 4 bases from J, leaving 14 bases between. CDR3 nucleotide sequence: TGCGCCAGCAGCTTGGTGTCAGGGGGGGGTTACGAGCAGTACTTC. Translation gives CASSLVSGGGYEQYF. Full variable domain (missing parts from reference TRBV5-1 and TRBJ2-7): KAGVTQTPRYLIKTRGQQVTLSCSPISGHRSVSWYQQTPGQGLQFLFEYFSETQRNKGNFPGRFSGRQFSNSRSEMNVSTLELGDSALYLCASSLVSGGGYEQYFGPGTRLTVT.

This chain joins TRBV7-9 and TRBJ2-2; D unclear. The V end lost 2 bases, the J end lost 6 bases, and 13 bases lay between the germline ends. CDR1 SEHNR and CDR2 FQNEAQ come from the germline V gene (reference sequence). This CDR3 contains 15 residues. The CDR3 protein is CASSLMPATSGELFF. The CDR3 bases are TGTGCCAGCAGCTTAATGCCAGCCACGTCCGGGGAGCTGTTTTTT. Full variable domain (missing parts from reference TRBV7-9 and TRBJ2-2): DTGVSQNPRHKITKRGQNVTFRCDPISEHNRLYWYRQTLGQGPEFLTYFQNEAQLEKSRLLSDRFSAERPKGSFSTLEIQRTEQGDSAMYLCASSLMPATSGELFFGEGSRLTVL.

In its sample, this clonotype was seen a few times. The chain carries TRBV6-2 or TRBV6-3 and TRBJ2-7, with 8 bases that match TRBD1. The CDR3 runs 16 residues. Trimming removed 0 bases from V and 0 bases from J; junction bases left unmatched: 4. In germline, CDR1 is MNHEY, CDR2 SVGEGT. CDR3 protein: CASSYSEGQASYEQYF. The CDR3, as DNA: TGTGCCAGCAGTTACTCAGAGGGACAGGCCTCCTACGAGCAGTACTTC.

At least ten counts were recorded for this clonotype. The chain employs TRBV13 and TRBJ2-3; 10 bases are a match to TRBD2. V was pared by 3 bases and J by 6 bases, with 6 bases of the junction left unmatched. The CDR3 length is 15 residues. In germline, CDR1 is PRHDT, CDR2 FYEKMQ (reference sequence). The CDR3 DNA reads as TGTGCCAGCAGCTTCCCTAGTAGCGGGAGGGATACGCAGTATTTT. This codes for CASSFPSSGRDTQYF. The variable domain in full, with the rest retrieved from reference TRBV13 and TRBJ2-3, is AAGVIQSPRHLIKEKRETATLKCYPIPRHDTVYWYQQGPGQDPQFLISFYEKMQSDKGSIPDRFSAQQFSDYHSELNMSSLELGDSALYFCASSFPSSGRDTQYFGPGTRLTVL.

This clonotype has only a few counts. V is TRBV4-2 and J is TRBJ1-1; TRBD1 agrees at 12 bases. CDR3 length: 16 amino acids. J was trimmed by 7 bases and V by 1 base; bases with no gene match: 7. Germline V CDR1 and CDR2: LGHNA, YNFKEQ. The CDR3 nucleotides read TGTGCCAGCAGCCAAGTTGGGACAGGGGGCGAGGGTGAAGCTTTCTTT. It is translated as CASSQVGTGGEGEAFF.